The source of this T cell receptor beta chain is a study of metastatic and nonmetastatic thyroid tumors. Across the study: Repertoire comparison spanned blood and tumor or nodule tissue of malignant and benign thyroid patients.

Before thyroid surgery, none of the patients had received any treatment. The CDR3 runs to 15 residues. Trimming at V came to 2 bases and at J to 2 bases, leaving 0 bases not matched to a gene. From germline, CDR1 is SNHLY and CDR2 FYNNEI. Ten or more counts support this clone. The antigen is not known. In the source study's methods: Building a distant-metastasis classifier for papillary thyroid cancer drew on CDR3 differences across clinicopathological groups. TCRdb re-called the PCR reads with MiXCR. The authors' filters were not applied to this entry. The table lists 26,000 or so clones, around 17% of them singletons, with about 6% in the top ten. Study results and caveats: Across blood and tumor, TCR beta diversity in malignant thyroid tumors was reportedly significantly higher than in benign nodules.

What was sequenced was blood. J is TRBJ2-5 and V is TRBV2; the match to TRBD2 covers 12 bases. This receptor was obtained from a male donor with papillary thyroid cancer or a benign thyroid nodule (not recorded which). Some clones in this sample may be carry-over from other donors' samples. The CDR3 region is CASSELAGGQETQYF. The CDR3 bases are TGTGCCAGCAGTGAACTAGCGGGAGGGCAAGAGACCCAGTACTTC. The full variable domain, rest sourced from reference TRBV2 and TRBJ2-5, is EPEVTQTPSHQVTQMGQEVILRCVPISNHLYFYWYRQILGQKVEFLVSFYNNEISEKSEIFDDQFSVERPDGSNFTLKIRSTKLEDSAMYFCASSELAGGQETQYFGPGTRLLVL.